The rows below give T cell receptor beta chains drawn from one sample of a study of identical twins. TCRdb processed the 5' RACE reads anew with MiXCR; each CDR3 protein has one entry. This sample yields 1.5 million or so distinct CDR3 sequences, of which under 35% are seen a single time; over 0.25% belongs to the top ten. The source material was cord blood. The receptors stem from a newborn girl in good health. Both conserved end residues are part of each CDR3. The D gene is left open where the match is weak. Size tells how often a clone was seen (once, few, many) or the class of an expanded clone, and some rows leave it out.

d_call	clone_size	j_call	v_call	cdr3_aa	cdr3_nt
TRBD2	few	TRBJ2-1	TRBV24-1	CATSDLQGLAGSHEQFF	TGTGCCACCAGTGATTTACAGGGACTAGCGGGAAGTCATGAGCAGTTCTTC
TRBD1	NA	TRBJ1-2	TRBV18	CASSPSAGGPNYGYTF	TGTGCCAGCTCACCATCTGCAGGGGGCCCTAACTATGGCTACACCTTC
NA	NA	TRBJ2-4	TRBV5-4	CASSSAAAKNIQYF	TGTGCCAGCAGCTCCGCCGCAGCCAAAAACATTCAGTACTTC
NA	NA	TRBJ1-1	TRBV10-3	CAISRGTEAFF	TGTGCCATCAGCAGGGGCACTGAAGCTTTCTTT
TRBD1	few	TRBJ2-7	TRBV7-2	CASSQIQGAYEQYF	TGTGCCAGCAGCCAAATACAGGGGGCCTACGAGCAGTACTTC
NA	NA	TRBJ2-1	TRBV7-9	CASTGTPDGSSYNEQFF	TGTGCCAGCACCGGGACTCCGGATGGGAGCTCCTACAATGAGCAGTTCTTC
TRBD2	many	TRBJ2-4	TRBV2	CASRLAGAKNIQYF	TGTGCCAGCAGACTAGCGGGAGCCAAAAACATTCAGTACTTC
TRBD2	NA	TRBJ2-3	TRBV27	CASSPRTSGVGTDTQYF	TGTGCCAGCAGTCCCCGGACTAGCGGGGTCGGGACAGATACGCAGTATTTT
NA	NA	TRBJ2-1	TRBV20-1	CSASSLGPAYNEQFF	TGCAGTGCTAGTAGCTTGGGGCCAGCCTACAATGAGCAGTTCTTC
TRBD1	NA	TRBJ2-7	TRBV12-3/TRBV12-4	CASRTGQAKLEQYF	TGTGCCAGCAGGACAGGGCAGGCTAAGCTCGAGCAGTACTTC
NA	few	TRBJ2-7	TRBV9	CASSEGPVTYEQYF	TGTGCCAGCAGCGAGGGACCGGTAACCTACGAGCAGTACTTC
NA	few	TRBJ1-5	TRBV6-6	CASSYSAGIEGNQPQHF	TGTGCCAGCAGTTACTCTGCCGGGATCGAGGGCAATCAGCCCCAGCATTTT
TRBD2	NA	TRBJ2-3	TRBV7-2	CASSRGLAGYTDTQYF	TGTGCCAGCAGCAGGGGACTAGCGGGATACACAGATACGCAGTATTTT
NA	NA	TRBJ2-7	TRBV7-9	CASSLKGALRSYNEQYF	TGTGCCAGCAGCTTAAAAGGGGCACTAAGGTCCTACAATGAGCAGTACTTC
NA	NA	TRBJ1-1	TRBV7-9	CASSFSQGGEAFF	TGTGCCAGCAGCTTCTCACAGGGAGGGGAGGCTTTCTTT
TRBD2	NA	TRBJ2-7	TRBV10-2	CASSEFRLAGYEQYF	TGCGCCAGCAGTGAGTTTAGGCTAGCGGGATACGAGCAGTACTTC
NA	few	TRBJ1-6	TRBV10-2	CASSVSGTDSPLHF	TGCGCCAGCAGTGTTTCGGGTACGGATTCACCCCTCCACTTT
TRBD2	few	TRBJ2-3	TRBV27	CASSPFGGGLDTQYF	TGTGCCAGCAGCCCATTTGGGGGGGGATTGGATACGCAGTATTTT
TRBD1	few	TRBJ1-1	TRBV19	CASIRTGMNTEAFF	TGTGCCAGTATCCGGACAGGGATGAACACTGAAGCTTTCTTT
NA	NA	TRBJ2-4	TRBV20-1	CSARGSRIQYF	TGCAGTGCTAGAGGCAGTCGGATTCAGTACTTC
NA	NA	TRBJ1-6	TRBV28	CASSLFKGRADSPLHF	TGTGCCAGCAGTTTATTTAAGGGGCGAGCTGATTCACCCCTCCACTTT
NA	NA	TRBJ2-5	TRBV21-1	CASGGQDYRETQYF	TGTGCCAGCGGGGGGCAGGACTACAGGGAGACCCAGTACTTC
TRBD2	many	TRBJ2-3	TRBV7-2	CASSLALTSGSTDTQYF	TGTGCCAGCAGCTTAGCGCTAACTAGCGGGAGCACAGATACGCAGTATTTT
NA	many	TRBJ2-7	TRBV12-3/TRBV12-4	CASSPTRGYEQYF	TGTGCCAGCAGTCCGACGAGGGGCTACGAGCAGTACTTC
NA	few	TRBJ2-4	TRBV5-1	CASSAATPKNIQYF	TGCGCCAGCAGTGCAGCGACGCCCAAAAACATTCAGTACTTC
NA	NA	TRBJ2-1	TRBV6-1	CATQPGYYNEQFF	TGTGCCACTCAACCGGGATACTACAATGAGCAGTTCTTC
NA	NA	TRBJ2-7	TRBV7-9	CASSLATLVHEQYF	TGTGCCAGCAGCTTAGCTACCCTAGTCCACGAGCAGTACTTC
TRBD1	NA	TRBJ2-3	TRBV30	CAWSPGTGNGDTQYF	TGTGCCTGGAGTCCCGGGACAGGGAACGGGGATACGCAGTATTTT
TRBD2	NA	TRBJ2-7	TRBV6-2/TRBV6-3	CASSYSNSGSGAYEQYF	TGTGCCAGCAGTTACTCGAACAGCGGGAGTGGAGCCTACGAGCAGTACTTC
NA	NA	TRBJ2-3	TRBV20-1	CSASVALSTDTQYF	TGCAGTGCTAGCGTAGCCCTCAGCACAGATACGCAGTATTTT
NA	NA	TRBJ2-7	TRBV7-7	CASSSDPPGSQYF	TGTGCCAGCAGCTCGGATCCTCCCGGTTCCCAGTACTTC
TRBD2	NA	TRBJ2-1	TRBV9	CASSHSGKNYNEQFF	TGTGCCAGCAGCCATAGCGGGAAGAACTACAATGAGCAGTTCTTC
TRBD1	few	TRBJ2-5	TRBV20-1	CSARGTGPTQETQYF	TGCAGTGCTAGAGGGACAGGGCCTACCCAAGAGACCCAGTACTTC
TRBD1	NA	TRBJ2-5	TRBV12-5	CASGLVLGTGVQETQYF	TGTGCTAGTGGTTTGGTCCTAGGGACAGGGGTTCAAGAGACCCAGTACTTC
NA	NA	TRBJ1-3	TRBV5-1	CASSLSTVSGNTIYF	TGCGCCAGCAGCTTGTCGACAGTCTCTGGAAACACCATATATTTT
TRBD1	NA	TRBJ2-4	TRBV6-1	CASSEGWDSGIQYF	TGTGCCAGCAGTGAAGGTTGGGACAGTGGCATTCAGTACTTC
TRBD2	NA	TRBJ2-1	TRBV29-1	CSTREDDNEQFF	TGCAGCACCCGGGAGGACGACAATGAGCAGTTCTTC